The next 27 T cell receptor beta chains were all read from a single sample in a study of shared clonotypes between healthy human individuals. Produced via immunoSEQ multiplex PCR; TCRdb's table is partial and in-frame only. Of 2.3 million or so clones listed, more than 80% are singletons. Sequenced sample: naive CD4+ T cells from PBMCs. Described subset: CD45RA+ positively selected. These TCRs come from a young man in good health. Some clones in this sample may be carry-over from other donors' samples.

The chain uses TRBV18 and TRBJ1-4; 9 bases match TRBD1. The CDR3 covers 14 residues. CDR1 is KGHSH, CDR2 LQKENI, per germline. J lost 10 bases, V lost 8 bases, and 11 bases had no gene match. The CDR3 DNA reads as TGTGCCAGCCAGAAACAGGGGGCGCCTGGAAAACTGTTTTTT. This gives the protein CASQKQGAPGKLFF.

The CDR3 nucleotides are TGTGCCAGCAGCTTAGGGGGCGTCCCAGATACGCAGTATTTT. Translated, it gives CASSLGGVPDTQYF. V is TRBV11-3 and J is TRBJ2-3; possible D gene TRBD1, 5 bases. The V gene lost 1 base and the J gene lost 4 bases, with 9 bases spanning the gap. CDR3 length: 14 amino acids. In germline, CDR1 is SGHNT, CDR2 YENEEA.

Concerning this clone: Other DNA variants within this sample encode the same CDR3. The rearrangement joins TRBV20-1 to TRBJ1-5; D not resolved. CDR1 and CDR2 (germline): DFQATT, SNEGSKA (reference sequence). This CDR3 comprises 11 residues. V dropped 3 bases and J dropped 4 bases, with 4 bases sitting between them. The CDR3 sequence: CSASRNQPQHF. In DNA, the CDR3 is TGCAGTGCTAGCCGGAATCAGCCCCAGCATTTT.

The chain links TRBV28 to TRBJ2-1, with D possibly being TRBD2 (6 bases). Trimming removed 6 bases at V and 8 bases at J, with 17 bases between. CDR1 and CDR2 (germline): MDHEN, SYDVKM. This CDR3 contains 14 residues. CDR3: CASSRPSARYEQFF. The DNA of the CDR3 is TGTGCCAGCAGCCGACCTAGCGCCCGTTATGAGCAGTTCTTC.

This clone was counted a few times. The V gene is TRBV30, the J gene TRBJ1-5; no definite D call. V was shortened by 1 base and J by 0 bases, with 4 bases between the two germline ends. Per the germline V gene, CDR1 is GTSNPN and CDR2 is SVGIG (reference sequence). The CDR3 length is 13 residues. This chain's CDR3 is CAWSGYSNQPQHF. Written as DNA, the CDR3 is TGTGCCTGGAGTGGTTATAGCAATCAGCCCCAGCATTTT.

The J gene is TRBJ2-2, the V gene TRBV2; D is uncertain. The CDR3 has 15 residues. V was shortened by 3 bases and J by 0 bases, with 8 bases between the two germline ends. Germline assignment: CDR1 SNHLY and CDR2 FYNNEI. CDR3 sequence (DNA): TGTGCCAGCAGTGAGGTAGCAGCGAACACCGGGGAGCTGTTTTTT. It specifies CASSEVAANTGELFF.

This clone was detected only once. The rearrangement uses TRBV14 and TRBJ2-7; 14 bases are shared with TRBD2. The CDR3 sequence is 16 residues long. The trim removed 3 bases at V and 10 bases at J, leaving 11 bases unmatched. Looked up from germline, CDR1 is SGHDN and CDR2 is FVKESK. Here the CDR3 DNA reads TGTGCCAGCAGCCACCGCCCTACGGGACTAGCGGGAGCACAGTACTTC. Encoded protein: CASSHRPTGLAGAQYF.

This sequence joins TRBV5-1 and TRBJ2-3; TRBD2 matches 8 bases. V lost 6 bases to trimming and J lost 3 bases; unmatched junction nucleotides: 9. Germline V gene lookup returns CDR1 SGHRS and CDR2 YFSETQ. The CDR3 is 15 residues long. In nucleotides, the CDR3 is TGCGCCAGCACCCTCGGGAGGGGGAATACAGATACGCAGTATTTT. This encodes CASTLGRGNTDTQYF.

The rearrangement joins TRBV6-1 to TRBJ2-1, with D uncertain. Between the trimmed V and J ends, which lost 4 bases and 12 bases, there was a span of 10 bases. The CDR3 contains 11 residues. Germline CDR1 is MNHNS and CDR2 is SASEGT. Here the CDR3 DNA reads TGTGCCAGCAGTGGTATAGAAATGCAGTTCTTC. It is translated as CASSGIEMQFF.

Concerning this clone itself: Within the sample, other DNA sequences also encode this same CDR3. The chain combines TRBV5-1 with TRBJ2-7; no clear D gene. CDR1 is SGHRS and CDR2 is YFSETQ in the germline V gene. The CDR3 contains 13 residues. Trimming removed 4 bases from V and 1 base from J, with 9 bases in between. The CDR3 protein is CASSPGSSYEQYF. In nucleotides, the CDR3 is TGCGCCAGCAGCCCCGGGTCGTCCTACGAGCAGTACTTC.

This clone appeared a few times. CDR3 DNA sequence: TGTGCCATCAGGGACCGGACAGAGGACACTGAAGCTTTCTTT. It specifies CAIRDRTEDTEAFF. The chain uses TRBV10-3 and TRBJ1-1; a possible D gene is TRBD1 (6 bases). V shed 6 bases and J shed 3 bases, with 14 bases lying between them. The CDR3 consists of 14 residues. Germline V CDR1 and CDR2: ENHRY, SYGVKD.

The chain couples TRBV28 to TRBJ2-2, with D unresolved. Germline V gene sequence: CDR1 MDHEN, CDR2 SYDVKM. This CDR3 is built from 15 residues. V lost 1 base and J 0 bases, leaving 6 bases between the germline ends. The CDR3 is CASSLFRTNTGELFF. Here the CDR3 DNA reads TGTGCCAGCAGTTTATTTCGGACGAACACCGGGGAGCTGTTTTTT.

The chain links TRBV5-1 to TRBJ2-1; TRBD2 matches at 7 bases. Germline assignment: CDR1 SGHRS and CDR2 YFSETQ. V was pared by 4 bases and J by 6 bases, with 10 bases of the junction left unmatched. The CDR3 has 15 residues. The CDR3 DNA sequence: TGCGCCAGCAGCCTGGGGGTCCTAGCGGCCAATGAGCAGTTCTTC. It codes for CASSLGVLAANEQFF.

V gene TRBV4-2 combines with J gene TRBJ2-7; 7 positions match TRBD2. The J segment lost 5 bases and the V segment lost 1 base, leaving 8 bases of the junction unmatched. The CDR3 has 15 residues. The germline gives CDR1 LGHNA, CDR2 YNFKEQ. CDR3 bases: TGTGCCAGCAGCCAAGGAGGCGGGAGTGTACACGAGCAGTACTTC. Its translation: CASSQGGGSVHEQYF.

The chain combines TRBV11-2 with TRBJ2-3; 10 bases line up with TRBD2. V gave up 7 bases and J gave up 4 bases; unmatched junction bases: 5. The CDR3 runs to 14 residues. CDR1 is SGHAT and CDR2 is FQNNGV in the germline V gene. The CDR3 DNA is TGTGCCAGCACTCGGCTAGCGGGAGCAGATACGCAGTATTTT. Its protein is CASTRLAGADTQYF.

The V and J genes are TRBV27 and TRBJ1-3, with a weak D call TRBD1 (5 bases). Trimming cost V 3 bases and J 0 bases, with 6 bases left between them. The CDR3 is 14 amino acids. Germline-derived CDR1 and CDR2 are MNHEY and SMNVEV (reference sequence). CDR3 DNA: TGTGCCAGCAGTTTCGACAGCTCTGGAAACACCATATATTTT. Amino acid sequence: CASSFDSSGNTIYF.

V and J are TRBV5-1 and TRBJ1-5; TRBD1 aligns across 7 bases. The CDR3 totals 15 residues. J was trimmed by 4 bases and V by 0 bases; bases with no gene match: 4. Germline CDR1 reads SGHRS; CDR2 reads YFSETQ. This CDR3 is CASSLGQGRNQPQHF. The DNA for the CDR3 is TGCGCCAGCAGCTTGGGACAGGGTAGGAATCAGCCCCAGCATTTT.

The chain is built from TRBV13 and TRBJ2-7; TRBD1 aligns across 12 bases. The trim removed 3 bases at V and 5 bases at J, leaving 8 bases unmatched. The V gene's germline CDR1 is PRHDT and CDR2 FYEKMQ (reference sequence). The CDR3 length is 16 residues. As DNA, the CDR3 is TGTGCCAGCAGCTTCACCGGGACAGGGGGCTTTCACGAGCAGTACTTC. It specifies CASSFTGTGGFHEQYF. Together with reference TRBV13 and TRBJ2-7, the CDR3 gives the full variable domain: AAGVIQSPRHLIKEKRETATLKCYPIPRHDTVYWYQQGPGQDPQFLISFYEKMQSDKGSIPDRFSAQQFSDYHSELNMSSLELGDSALYFCASSFTGTGGFHEQYFGPGTRLTVT.

This clone was detected once. This rearrangement joins TRBV6-5 to TRBJ1-1; TRBD1 is a possible D gene (5 bases). Germline CDR1 reads MNHEY; CDR2 reads SVGAGI. CDR3 length equals 15 residues. V was pared by 8 bases and J by 1 base, with 17 bases between. CDR3 bases: TGTGCCAGCCTGGAATTGGGACTGAGGAACACTGAAGCTTTCTTT. Amino acid sequence: CASLELGLRNTEAFF.

On this clone itself: Within the sample, other DNA sequences also encode this same CDR3. This chain links TRBV5-1 with TRBJ1-1; D is undetermined. Germline CDR1 and CDR2: SGHRS and YFSETQ. The V end was cut by 0 bases, the J end by 1 base, with 7 bases between. The CDR3 extends over 14 amino acids. This chain's CDR3 is CASSLDGRNTEAFF. The CDR3 DNA reads as TGCGCCAGCAGCTTGGACGGAAGGAACACTGAAGCTTTCTTT.

J is TRBJ2-1 and V is TRBV5-1; 7 positions match TRBD2. The junction had 7 bases not matched to a gene; V was cut back by 4 bases and J by 0 bases. CDR3 length: 16 amino acids. In germline, CDR1 is SGHRS, CDR2 YFSETQ. The CDR3 sequence is CASSRSAGDSYNEQFF. DNA for the CDR3: TGCGCCAGCAGCCGTTCGGCGGGGGACTCCTACAATGAGCAGTTCTTC.

As for this clone: This CDR3 is also generated by other DNA sequences in the sample. This chain joins TRBV18 and TRBJ2-5; tentatively, D is TRBD1 or TRBD2 (5 bases each). Germline CDR1 is KGHSH and CDR2 is LQKENI. This CDR3 comprises 14 residues. V lost 2 bases and J 3 bases, leaving 10 bases between the germline ends. The CDR3 bases are TGTGCCAGCTCACCAACCGGGGCAGAAGAGACCCAGTACTTC. This codes for CASSPTGAEETQYF.

The CDR3 loop reads CACTRGTGFHSPLHF. The DNA for the CDR3 is TGTGCCTGCACCCGGGGGACAGGGTTTCATTCACCCCTCCACTTT. This chain connects TRBV30 to TRBJ1-6; TRBD1 matches 9 bases. The CDR3 is 15 residues long. The ends lost 6 bases at V and 8 bases at J; junction bases unmatched: 11. Per germline, CDR1 GTSNPN and CDR2 SVGIG (reference sequence).

The DNA of the CDR3 is TGTGCCAGCAGTTATGAGGGAGGAGGGGGAAGGGATACGCAGTATTTT. Its protein is CASSYEGGGGRDTQYF. The V and J genes are TRBV6-5 and TRBJ2-3; D tentatively fits TRBD1 or TRBD2 (6 bases each). Germline assignment: CDR1 MNHEY and CDR2 SVGAGI. This CDR3 has 16 residues. V was shortened by 3 bases and J by 6 bases, with 19 bases between the two germline ends.

As regards this clone: Germline is not matched at one junction end, which may reflect a read error. V gene TRBV7-9 combines with J gene TRBJ1-6; 7 nucleotides line up with TRBD1. Germline V gene sequence: CDR1 SEHNR, CDR2 FQNEAQ (reference sequence). The CDR3 is 12 amino acids. The CDR3 sequence is CASSLGGDSVRF. CDR3 DNA sequence: TGTGCCAGCAGCTTAGGCGGGGACAGCGTCCGTTTT.

The chain joins TRBV28 to TRBJ2-7; the D call may be TRBD1 or TRBD2 (5 bases each). From germline, CDR1 is MDHEN and CDR2 SYDVKM. The V end lost 4 bases, the J end lost 2 bases, and 15 bases lay between the germline ends. The CDR3 extends over 15 amino acids. The CDR3 DNA reads TGTGCCAGCAGTTCAAAAGGGACCACACCCTACGAGCAGTACTTC. As protein: CASSSKGTTPYEQYF.

The chain links TRBV19 to TRBJ1-3; maybe TRBD1 (6 bases). CDR3 length: 16 amino acids. Germline loops: CDR1 LNHDA, CDR2 SQIVND (reference sequence). Trimming cost V 3 bases and J 4 bases, with 16 bases left between them. The CDR3, as DNA: TGTGCCAGTAGTATTGGACAGATGGCGGCCGGAAACACCATATATTTT. Its translation is CASSIGQMAAGNTIYF.